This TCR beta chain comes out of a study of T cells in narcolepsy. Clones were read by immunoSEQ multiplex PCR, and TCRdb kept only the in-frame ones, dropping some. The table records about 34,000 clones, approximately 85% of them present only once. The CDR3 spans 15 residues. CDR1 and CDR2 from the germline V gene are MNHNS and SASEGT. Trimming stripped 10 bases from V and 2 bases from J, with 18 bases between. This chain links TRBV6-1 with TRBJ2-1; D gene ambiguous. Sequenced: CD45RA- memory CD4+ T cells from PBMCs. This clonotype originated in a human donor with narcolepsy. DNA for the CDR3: TGTGCCACCTTAGGTCTGCCAGGCGCCTACAATGAGCAGTTCTTC. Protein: CATLGLPGAYNEQFF.